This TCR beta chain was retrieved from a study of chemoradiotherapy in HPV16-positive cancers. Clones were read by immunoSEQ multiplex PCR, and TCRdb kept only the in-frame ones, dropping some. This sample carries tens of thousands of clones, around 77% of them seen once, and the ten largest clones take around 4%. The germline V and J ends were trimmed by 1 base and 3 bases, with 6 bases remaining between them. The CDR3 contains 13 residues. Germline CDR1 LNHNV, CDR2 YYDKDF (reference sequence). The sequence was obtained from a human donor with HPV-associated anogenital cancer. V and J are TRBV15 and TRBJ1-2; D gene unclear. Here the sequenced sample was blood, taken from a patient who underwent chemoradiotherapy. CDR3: CATSRANDYGYTF. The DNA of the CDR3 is TGTGCCACCAGCAGAGCAAATGACTATGGCTACACCTTC. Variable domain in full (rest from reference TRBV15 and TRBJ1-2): DAMVIQNPRYQVTQFGKPVTLSCSQTLNHNVMYWYQQKSSQAPKLLFHYYDKDFNNEADTPDNFQSRRPNTSFCFLDIRSPGLGDTAMYLCATSRANDYGYTFGSGTRLTVV.